Here is one T cell receptor (beta chain) with its context. The antigen is undetermined. The assay was immunoSEQ multiplex PCR, and TCRdb's table has in-frame clones only and misses some. The table shows about 78,000 clones, with roughly 96% occurring only once. The data stem from a study of human thymus T cells. Corrective cardiac surgery supplied the resected thymus tissue. Donors consisted of healthy Finnish infants (having corrective surgery for congenital heart defects). Findings and caveats of the study: Highly overlapping thymic repertoires in unrelated individuals were reported by related research. Among thymic and blood repertoires, usage of V and J genes appeared biased.

The clonotype was recovered from a boy less than two years old with a congenital heart defect but otherwise immunologically healthy. What was sequenced was thymus tissue.

The CDR3 coding sequence is TGTGCCAGCAGTATCCTCCAACAGGGGCCCACTAACTATGGCTACACCTTC. This encodes CASSILQQGPTNYGYTF. This chain connects TRBV28 to TRBJ1-2, with 7 bases identical to TRBD1. The CDR3 has 17 residues. The V segment lost 5 bases and the J segment 0 bases; nucleotides outside the gene matches: 12. Germline values: CDR1 MDHEN, CDR2 SYDVKM.